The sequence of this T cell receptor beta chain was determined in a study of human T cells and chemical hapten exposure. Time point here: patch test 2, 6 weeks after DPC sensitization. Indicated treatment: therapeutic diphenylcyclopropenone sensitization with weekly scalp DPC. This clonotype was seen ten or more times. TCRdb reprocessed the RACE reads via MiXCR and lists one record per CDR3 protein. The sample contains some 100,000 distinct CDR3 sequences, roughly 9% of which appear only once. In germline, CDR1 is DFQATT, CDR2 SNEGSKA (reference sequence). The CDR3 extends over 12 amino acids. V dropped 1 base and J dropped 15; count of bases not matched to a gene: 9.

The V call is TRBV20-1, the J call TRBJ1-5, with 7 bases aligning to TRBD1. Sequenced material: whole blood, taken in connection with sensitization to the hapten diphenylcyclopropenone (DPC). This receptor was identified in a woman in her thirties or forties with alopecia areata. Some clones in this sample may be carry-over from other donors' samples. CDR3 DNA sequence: TGCAGTGCTAGAGGCCTCGACAGGGCATGGCATTTT. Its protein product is CSARGLDRAWHF.